These 21 T cell receptor beta chains were sequenced from one sample in a study of OX40 agonist ivuxolimab in advanced cancers. Produced via immunoSEQ multiplex PCR; TCRdb's table is partial and in-frame only. The table records around 80,000 clones, approximately 86% of them present only once. Here the sequenced sample was CD4+ or CD8+ T cells sorted from blood, taken in a trial of the OX40 agonist ivuxolimab. Receptors were obtained from an adult with an advanced solid tumor such as melanoma, head and neck, liver or kidney cancer.

The gene calls are TRBV6-4 and TRBJ1-2; 8 bases are a match to TRBD1. Germline trimming cut 0 bases from V and 6 bases from J; bases unmatched to any gene: 6. Germline V gene sequence: CDR1 MRHNA, CDR2 SNTAGT. The CDR3 runs to 15 residues. CDR3 nucleotides: TGTGCCAGCAGTGACTCGTTCTACAGGGGGAATGGCTACACCTTC. This encodes CASSDSFYRGNGYTF.

CDR3 coding DNA: TGTGCCAGTAGCCTCCGGGACAGGGGAGAAGCTTTCTTT. Translated, it gives CASSLRDRGEAFF. The rearrangement joins TRBV19 to TRBJ1-1, with 10 bases aligning to TRBD1. The CDR3 contains 13 residues. V shed 6 bases, J shed 8 bases, and the junction held 6 bases outside the gene matches. CDR1 is LNHDA and CDR2 is SQIVND in the germline V gene (reference sequence).

CDR3 amino acids: CASSLGGTSGDYEQYF. CDR3 bases: TGCGCCAGCAGCTTGGGGGGGACTAGCGGAGATTACGAGCAGTACTTC. The V and J genes are TRBV5-1 and TRBJ2-7; 11 bases line up with TRBD2. J lost 4 bases, V lost 0 bases, and 6 bases had no gene match. Germline-derived CDR1 and CDR2 are SGHRS and YFSETQ. This CDR3 has 16 residues.

The gene calls are TRBV9 and TRBJ2-2; D may be TRBD1 or TRBD2 (7 bases each). Trimming stripped 6 bases from V and 3 bases from J, with 18 bases between. The length of the CDR3 is 16 residues. From germline, CDR1 is SGDLS and CDR2 YYNGEE. The CDR3 spells CASTAGGDYYTGELFF. The CDR3 DNA follows: TGTGCCAGCACGGCAGGGGGGGACTACTACACCGGGGAGCTGTTTTTT.

This chain joins TRBV28 and TRBJ1-6, with TRBD1 as a possible D gene (6 bases). The CDR3 spans 14 residues. Germline V gene lookup returns CDR1 MDHEN and CDR2 SYDVKM. Trimming removed 5 bases from V and 7 bases from J, with 12 bases in between. The DNA of the CDR3 is TGTGCCAGCAGTCGGGGAGGGGGGAATTCACCCCTCCACTTT. Translation gives CASSRGGGNSPLHF.

This clone has more than one count but fewer than ten. V usage is TRBV11-3 and J usage is TRBJ2-5, with 9 bases lining up with TRBD1. V lost 1 base, J lost 2 bases, and 5 bases stayed unmatched. CDR1 and CDR2 (germline): SGHNT, YENEEA. The CDR3 length is 16 residues. CDR3: CASSLGTGGEQETQYF. DNA of the CDR3: TGTGCCAGCAGCTTAGGAACAGGGGGCGAGCAAGAGACCCAGTACTTC.

The chain employs TRBV28 and TRBJ2-7; either TRBD1 or TRBD2 may supply D (5 bases each). The CDR3 consists of 13 residues. CDR1 is MDHEN, CDR2 SYDVKM, per germline. V was cut by 7 bases and J by 2 bases, with 12 bases left in between. The CDR3 coding sequence is TGTGCCAGCACCGGACACGGGGCCTACGAGCAGTACGTC. Protein: CASTGHGAYEQYV.

The chain is built from TRBV7-2 and TRBJ1-1, with a tentative D call TRBD1 (5 bases). This CDR3 is built from 13 residues. V was pared by 4 bases and J by 7 bases, with 13 bases between. Per germline, CDR1 SGHTA and CDR2 FQGNSA. The CDR3 sequence is CASSSNGGNEAFF. The DNA of the CDR3 is TGTGCCAGCAGCTCAAACGGGGGTAATGAAGCTTTCTTT.

Worth noting for this clone: A junction end diverges from the germline sequence, so it may reflect a read error. The V and J genes are TRBV9 and TRBJ2-1; the D gene is possibly TRBD2 (6 bases). The CDR3 runs 13 residues. Germline lookup yields CDR1 SGDLS and CDR2 YYNGEE. The CDR3 region is CASGVGGENEQFF. CDR3 DNA sequence: TGTGCCAGCGGCGTAGGAGGGGAAAATGAGCAGTTCTTC. Using reference TRBV9 and TRBJ2-1 for the parts outside the CDR3, the full variable domain is DSGVTQTPKHLITATGQRVTLRCSPRSGDLSVYWYQQSLDQGLQFLIQYYNGEERAKGNILERFSAQQFPDLHSELNLSSLELGDSALYFCASGVGGENEQFFGPGTRLTVL.

Only one count was recorded for this clone. The chain combines TRBV28 with TRBJ2-5, with D tentatively TRBD1 or TRBD2 (5 bases each). CDR3 length: 14 residues. Germline V gene sequence: CDR1 MDHEN, CDR2 SYDVKM. V was clipped by 3 bases and J by 5 bases, with 13 bases between them. CDR3 loop: CASSFPRDRETQYF. CDR3 coding DNA: TGTGCCAGCAGTTTTCCCAGGGACCGGGAGACCCAGTACTTC.

The chain couples TRBV12-2 to TRBJ1-3; the table's D call, TRBD1, has no DNA check behind it. TRBV12-2 is classified as a pseudogene. This CDR3 comprises 15 residues. The CDR3 DNA follows: TGTGCAAGTCGCCTAAACTCGGGACAGGGAAAACCCATATATTTT. It translates to CASRLNSGQGKPIYF.

V is TRBV7-9 and J is TRBJ2-5, with 9 bases identical to TRBD1. The germline V gene has CDR1 SEHNR and CDR2 FQNEAQ (reference sequence). This CDR3 is 15 amino acids long. With V trimmed by 7 bases and J by 5 bases, 11 bases remained unmatched. The CDR3 DNA sequence: TGTGCCAGCATCCGAGGACAGGGGCCGAAGGAGACCCAGTACTTC. Residues: CASIRGQGPKETQYF.

With respect to this clone: This same CDR3 is encoded by further DNA sequences in the sample. This sequence joins TRBV15 and TRBJ2-6; 7 bases agree with TRBD1. Germline loops: CDR1 LNHNV, CDR2 YYDKDF (reference sequence). Losses at the gene ends were 0 bases for V and 3 bases for J; bases not matched to a gene: 5. The CDR3 consists of 17 residues. The CDR3 protein is CATSREPGGGGANVLTF. CDR3 bases: TGTGCCACCAGCAGAGAGCCAGGGGGTGGTGGGGCCAACGTCCTGACTTTC.

V usage is TRBV7-2 and J usage is TRBJ2-3; D perhaps matches TRBD1 (6 bases). The CDR3 totals 14 residues. CDR1 is SGHTA, CDR2 FQGNSA, per germline. Trimming took 2 bases from V and 6 from J, leaving 12 bases between them. The CDR3 nucleotides read TGTGCCAGCAGCTTAACAGGGCCAAGGGATACGCAGTATTTT. The encoded protein is CASSLTGPRDTQYF.

This chain joins TRBV5-1 and TRBJ1-1; the match to TRBD1 covers 7 bases. The junction had 8 bases not matched to a gene; V was cut back by 6 bases and J by 3 bases. There are 14 residues in the CDR3. Germline CDR1 reads SGHRS; CDR2 reads YFSETQ. The CDR3 DNA reads as TGCGCCAGCAACTATGAACAGGGGTACACTGAAGCTTTCTTT. It is translated as CASNYEQGYTEAFF.

This clone was seen more than once but under ten times. J is TRBJ1-2 and V is TRBV12-5; no clear D. Germline CDR1 is LGHNT and CDR2 is FRNRAP. V was pared by 6 bases and J by 5 bases, with 7 bases between. The CDR3 consists of 11 residues. The CDR3 nucleotides are TGTGCTAGTGGGACTTCTTATGGCTACACCTTC. This codes for CASGTSYGYTF. The full variable domain, with the rest looked up from reference TRBV12-5 and TRBJ1-2, is DARVTQTPRHKVTEMGQEVTMRCQPILGHNTVFWYRQTMMQGLELLAYFRNRAPLDDSGMPKDRFSAEMPDATLATLKIQPSEPRDSAVYFCASGTSYGYTFGSGTRLTVV.

This chain joins TRBV10-1 and TRBJ2-1; TRBD1 is a possible D gene (6 bases). The CDR3 is 13 residues long. CDR1 and CDR2 from the germline V gene are WNHNN and SYGVQD (reference sequence). V was shortened by 0 bases and J by 6 bases, with 6 bases between the two germline ends. The CDR3 loop reads CASSESGGNEQFF. Written as DNA, the CDR3 is TGCGCCAGCAGTGAGTCAGGGGGCAATGAGCAGTTCTTC.

This clone was recorded once. V gene TRBV19 combines with J gene TRBJ2-4, with 7 bases matching TRBD1. The CDR3 has 16 amino acids. Germline V gene lookup returns CDR1 LNHDA and CDR2 SQIVND (reference sequence). Unmatched junction bases numbered 5, after V lost 3 bases and J lost 0 bases. CDR3 DNA: TGTGCCAGTAGTATCGGGACAGACGTAGCCAAAAACATTCAGTACTTC. It is translated as CASSIGTDVAKNIQYF.

This rearrangement joins TRBV6-1 to TRBJ2-7; D is unclear. CDR3 length: 13 residues. Trimming removed 8 bases at V and 0 bases at J, with 11 bases between. CDR1 is MNHNS and CDR2 is SASEGT in the germline V gene. CDR3 loop: CASPGVSSYEQYF. The CDR3 bases are TGTGCCAGCCCAGGAGTTAGCTCCTACGAGCAGTACTTC.

This clone has just one count. The germline gene is not matched at one end of the junction; a read error may be the cause. This sequence joins TRBV5-8 and TRBJ2-1; D not resolved. CDR1 and CDR2 (germline): SGHTS, YDEGEE. This CDR3 region has 11 residues. The CDR3 region has the DNA TGTGCCAGCAGCTTGTACAGTGAGCAGTTCTTC. This translates into CASSLYSEQFF.

The rearrangement links TRBV28 to TRBJ2-5; 9 nucleotides agree with TRBD1. Looked up from germline, CDR1 is MDHEN and CDR2 is SYDVKM. Trimming removed 3 bases from V and 4 bases from J; junction bases left unmatched: 9. The CDR3 extends over 16 amino acids. As DNA, the CDR3 is TGTGCCAGCAGTTTCACCACAGGGGGCGAAGGAGAGACCCAGTACTTC. Translated: CASSFTTGGEGETQYF.